This T cell receptor (beta chain) originates from a study of blood T cell repertoires in COVID-19. Turning to the study itself: COVID-19 samples from acute and convalescent phases originated in the United States, Italy and Spain.

Original processing notes: Nucleated cell number was recorded as an estimate derived from reference gene primer amplification. TCRdb keeps only in-frame clones here, not all; method: immunoSEQ multiplex PCR. D and trimming come from the DNA, and the V and J calls and clone size come from that table. This sample yields about 180,000 clones, of which around 83% are seen a single time; 1.5% to 1.9% belongs to the top ten. With respect to this clone: One end of the junction fails to match germline, which may point to a read error.

Sequenced: peripheral blood. The clonotype originates from a human donor in a cohort sampled during active COVID-19.

The CDR3 loop is CASSLPSSEQYF. The CDR3 coding sequence is TGTGCCAGCAGTCTACCCTCCTCCGAGCAGTACTTC. V and J are TRBV27 and TRBJ2-7; D not certain. The CDR3 loop spans 12 amino acids. Germline V CDR1 and CDR2: MNHEY, SMNVEV (reference sequence).